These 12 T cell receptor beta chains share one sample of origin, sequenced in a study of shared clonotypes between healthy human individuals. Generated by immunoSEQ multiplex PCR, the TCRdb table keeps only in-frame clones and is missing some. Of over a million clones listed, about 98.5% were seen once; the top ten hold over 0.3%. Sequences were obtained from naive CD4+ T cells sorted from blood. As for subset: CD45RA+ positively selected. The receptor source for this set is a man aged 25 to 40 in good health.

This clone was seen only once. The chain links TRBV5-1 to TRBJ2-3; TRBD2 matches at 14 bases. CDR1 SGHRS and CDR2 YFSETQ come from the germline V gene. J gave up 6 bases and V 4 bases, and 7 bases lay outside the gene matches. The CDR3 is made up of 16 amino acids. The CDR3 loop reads CASSTPGTSGGDTQYF. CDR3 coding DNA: TGCGCCAGCAGCACCCCCGGGACTAGCGGGGGTGATACGCAGTATTTT.

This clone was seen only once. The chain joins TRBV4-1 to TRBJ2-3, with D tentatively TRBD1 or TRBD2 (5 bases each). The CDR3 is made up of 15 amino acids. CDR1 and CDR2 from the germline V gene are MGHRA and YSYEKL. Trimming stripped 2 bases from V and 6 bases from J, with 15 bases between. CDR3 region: CASSQLGVVRDTQYF. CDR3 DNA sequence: TGCGCCAGCAGCCAATTGGGGGTCGTTAGGGATACGCAGTATTTT.

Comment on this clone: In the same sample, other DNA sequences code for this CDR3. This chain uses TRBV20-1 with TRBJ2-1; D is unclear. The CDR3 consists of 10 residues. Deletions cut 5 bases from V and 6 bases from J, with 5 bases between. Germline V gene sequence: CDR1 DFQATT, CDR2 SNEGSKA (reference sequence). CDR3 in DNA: TGCAGTGCTCCTCCCAATGAGCAGTTCTTC. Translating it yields CSAPPNEQFF.

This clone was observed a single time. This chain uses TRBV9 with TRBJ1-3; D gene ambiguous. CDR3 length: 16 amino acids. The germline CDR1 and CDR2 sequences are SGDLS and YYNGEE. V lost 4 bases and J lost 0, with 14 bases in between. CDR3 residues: CASSPPPANSGNTIYF. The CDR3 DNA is TGTGCCAGCAGCCCCCCCCCAGCGAACTCTGGAAACACCATATATTTT.

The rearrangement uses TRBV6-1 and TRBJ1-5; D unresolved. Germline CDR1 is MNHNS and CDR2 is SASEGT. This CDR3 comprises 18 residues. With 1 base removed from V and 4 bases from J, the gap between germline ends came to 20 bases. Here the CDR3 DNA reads TGTGCCAGCAGTGAAGGGGAGCCCCACTGGGTGGGGAATCAGCCCCAGCATTTT. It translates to CASSEGEPHWVGNQPQHF.

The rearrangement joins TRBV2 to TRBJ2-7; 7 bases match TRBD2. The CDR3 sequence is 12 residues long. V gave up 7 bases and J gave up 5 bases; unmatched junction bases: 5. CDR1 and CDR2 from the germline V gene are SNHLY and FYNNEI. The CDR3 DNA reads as TGTGCCAGCAAGACGAGCGGGAACGAGCAGTACTTC. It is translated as CASKTSGNEQYF.

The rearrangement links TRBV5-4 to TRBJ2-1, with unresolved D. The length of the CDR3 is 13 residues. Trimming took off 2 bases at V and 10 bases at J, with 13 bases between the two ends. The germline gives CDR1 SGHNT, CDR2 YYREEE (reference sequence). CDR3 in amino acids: CASSFPKGGEQFF. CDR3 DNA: TGTGCCAGCAGCTTTCCGAAGGGTGGGGAGCAGTTCTTC. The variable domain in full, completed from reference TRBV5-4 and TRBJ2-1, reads ETGVTQSPTHLIKTRGQQVTLRCSSQSGHNTVSWYQQALGQGPQFIFQYYREEENGRGNFPPRFSGLQFPNYSSELNVNALELDDSALYLCASSFPKGGEQFFGPGTRLTVL.

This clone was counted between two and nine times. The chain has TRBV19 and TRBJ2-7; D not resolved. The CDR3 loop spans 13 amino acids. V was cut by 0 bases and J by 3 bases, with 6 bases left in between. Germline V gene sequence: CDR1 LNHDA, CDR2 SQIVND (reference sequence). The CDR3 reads CASSIEGIYEQYF. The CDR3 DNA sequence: TGTGCCAGTAGTATAGAGGGGATCTACGAGCAGTACTTC.

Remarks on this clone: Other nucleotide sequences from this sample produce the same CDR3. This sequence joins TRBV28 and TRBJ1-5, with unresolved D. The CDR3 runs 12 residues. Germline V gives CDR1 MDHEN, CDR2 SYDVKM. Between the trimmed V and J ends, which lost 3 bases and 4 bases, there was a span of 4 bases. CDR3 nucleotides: TGTGCCAGCAGTTTCGGAAATCAGCCCCAGCATTTT. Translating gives CASSFGNQPQHF. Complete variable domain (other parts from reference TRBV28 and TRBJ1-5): DVKVTQSSRYLVKRTGEKVFLECVQDMDHENMFWYRQDPGLGLRLIYFSYDVKMKEKGDIPEGYSVSREKKERFSLILESASTNQTSMYLCASSFGNQPQHFGDGTRLSIL.

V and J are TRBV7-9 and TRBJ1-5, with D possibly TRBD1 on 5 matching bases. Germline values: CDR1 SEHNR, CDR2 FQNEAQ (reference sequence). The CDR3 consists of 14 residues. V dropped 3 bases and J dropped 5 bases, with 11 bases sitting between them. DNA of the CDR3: TGTGCCAGCAGCTTTGGGGCCCCGGATCAGCCCCAGCATTTT. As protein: CASSFGAPDQPQHF.

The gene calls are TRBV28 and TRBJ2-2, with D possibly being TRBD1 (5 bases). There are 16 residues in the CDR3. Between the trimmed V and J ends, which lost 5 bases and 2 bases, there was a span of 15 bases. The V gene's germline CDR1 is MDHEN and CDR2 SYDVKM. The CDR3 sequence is CASSILDSTNTGELFF. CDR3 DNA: TGTGCCAGCAGTATTCTTGACAGCACCAACACCGGGGAGCTGTTTTTT.

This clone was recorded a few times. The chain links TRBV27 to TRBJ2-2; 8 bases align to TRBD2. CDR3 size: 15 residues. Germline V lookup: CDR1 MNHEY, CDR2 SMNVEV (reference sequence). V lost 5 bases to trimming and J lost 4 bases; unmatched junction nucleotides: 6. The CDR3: CASSQVAGITGELFF. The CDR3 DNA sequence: TGTGCCAGCAGTCAGGTAGCGGGAATCACCGGGGAGCTGTTTTTT.